A selection of T cell receptor beta chains follows, all from one sample in a study of T-cell reconstitution after alpha-beta-depleted transplantation in children. Each CDR3 protein gets one entry after TCRdb re-called the PCR reads with MiXCR. Of about 980,000 distinct CDR3 sequences in the sample, about 30% were seen once. The sequencing used PBMCs, mostly from graft donor cells, collected 360 days after TCRalphabeta/CD19-depleted stem cell transplant. These receptors were collected from a boy in the first two years of life who had a stem cell transplant for SCID, so the T cells may come from the graft donor. The CDR3 runs from the conserved cysteine through the conserved F or W. A D gene is named only where the DNA matches it firmly. Size tells how often a clone was seen (once, few, many) or the class of an expanded clone, and some rows leave it out.

j_gene: TRBJ1-1
v_gene: TRBV29-1
abundance: once
d_gene: -
len: 17
CDR3nt: TGCAGCGTTGCCCGGAGTTTTCCCTCGAACAGTCGCACTGAAGCTTTCTTT
CDR3aa: CSVARSFPSNSRTEAFF

j_gene: TRBJ2-1
v_gene: TRBV12-3/TRBV12-4
abundance: -
d_gene: -
len: 15
CDR3nt: TGTGCCAGCAGCTCTCGGACCTCCCCCTACAATGAGCAGTTCTTC
CDR3aa: CASSSRTSPYNEQFF

j_gene: TRBJ2-3
v_gene: TRBV2
abundance: -
d_gene: -
len: 18
CDR3nt: TGTGCCAGCAGTGAAGCGACGGACAGAGGTATCGGCACAGATACGCAGTATTTT
CDR3aa: CASSEATDRGIGTDTQYF

j_gene: TRBJ2-7
v_gene: TRBV7-2
abundance: few
d_gene: -
len: 13
CDR3nt: TGTGCCAGCAGCTTACCGGGGGTGGCCGAGCAGTACTTC
CDR3aa: CASSLPGVAEQYF

j_gene: TRBJ1-1
v_gene: TRBV4-2
abundance: -
d_gene: TRBD1
len: 15
CDR3nt: TGTGCCAGCAGCCAACTCGGGACAGCGGGTGCGGAAGCTTTCTTT
CDR3aa: CASSQLGTAGAEAFF

j_gene: TRBJ1-3
v_gene: TRBV12-3/TRBV12-4
abundance: once
d_gene: -
len: 14
CDR3nt: TGTGCCAGCAGTTTTGGGTACTCTGGAAACACCATATATTTT
CDR3aa: CASSFGYSGNTIYF

j_gene: TRBJ2-6
v_gene: TRBV7-2
abundance: few
d_gene: -
len: 15
CDR3nt: TGTGCCAGCAGCCCACGGTTCTCTGGGGCCAACGTCCTGACTTTC
CDR3aa: CASSPRFSGANVLTF

j_gene: TRBJ2-2
v_gene: TRBV18
abundance: -
d_gene: -
len: 15
CDR3nt: TGTGCCAGCTCAGGGACACCCCGAGGCACCGGGGAGCTGTTTTTT
CDR3aa: CASSGTPRGTGELFF

j_gene: TRBJ2-3
v_gene: TRBV6-1
abundance: few
d_gene: TRBD2
len: 13
CDR3nt: TGTGCCAGCAGTGAAAAGCGGGGAGATACGCAGTATTTT
CDR3aa: CASSEKRGDTQYF

j_gene: TRBJ1-2
v_gene: TRBV6-5
abundance: few
d_gene: -
len: 14
CDR3nt: TGTGCCAGCAGTTACTCACAGGGAGGTTATGGCTACACCTTC
CDR3aa: CASSYSQGGYGYTF

j_gene: TRBJ1-1
v_gene: TRBV20-1
abundance: -
d_gene: -
len: 15
CDR3nt: TGCAGTGCTCGGAACCCAGGGATTATGAACACTGAAGCTTTCTTT
CDR3aa: CSARNPGIMNTEAFF